This TCR beta chain was sequenced during a study of T cell repertoires in cytomegalovirus infection. Study-wide background: Public TCR beta signatures provided an indication of both CMV infection and a matching HLA type.

Notes on this clonotype: The target antigen is unknown.

TCRdb itself ran the reads through MiXCR, one entry per CDR3 protein. The table includes 900,000 to 950,000 distinct CDR3 sequences, roughly 30% detected once. The germline gives CDR1 KGHDR, CDR2 SFDVKD. CDR3 length: 17 residues. J was trimmed by 2 bases and V by 0 bases; bases with no gene match: 5. Sample: cultured CD8+ T cells from PBMCs, taken from culture after CMV antigen stimulation. This TCR derives from a human donor in good health (CMV status not recorded). Some clones in this sample may be carry-over from other donors' samples. The chain recombines TRBV24-1 with TRBJ2-1, with 8 bases aligning to TRBD1. The CDR3 loop reads CATSDLQGAVPYNEQFF. The DNA for the CDR3 is TGTGCCACCAGTGATTTGCAGGGGGCTGTACCCTACAATGAGCAGTTCTTC.